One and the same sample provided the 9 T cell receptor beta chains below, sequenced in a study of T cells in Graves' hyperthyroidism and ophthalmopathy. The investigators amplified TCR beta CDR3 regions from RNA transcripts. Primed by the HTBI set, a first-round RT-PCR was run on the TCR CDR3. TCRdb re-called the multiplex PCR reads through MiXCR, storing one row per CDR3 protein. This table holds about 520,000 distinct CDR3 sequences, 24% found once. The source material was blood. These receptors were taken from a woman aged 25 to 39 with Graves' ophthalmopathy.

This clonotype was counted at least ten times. The CDR3 sequence is CASSQGEGRTEAFF. The CDR3, as DNA: TGTGCCAGCAGCCAAGGCGAGGGAAGGACTGAAGCTTTCTTT. V and J are TRBV3-1 and TRBJ1-1, with D uncertain. CDR3 length: 14 amino acids. Trimming removed 1 base from V and 5 bases from J, with 11 bases in between. The V gene's germline CDR1 is LGHDT and CDR2 YNNKEL (reference sequence). The full variable domain, rest sourced from reference TRBV3-1 and TRBJ1-1, is DTAVSQTPKYLVTQMGNDKSIKCEQNLGHDTMYWYKQDSKKFLKIMFSYNNKELIINETVPNRFSPKSPDKAHLNLHINSLELGDSAVYFCASSQGEGRTEAFFGQGTRLTVV.

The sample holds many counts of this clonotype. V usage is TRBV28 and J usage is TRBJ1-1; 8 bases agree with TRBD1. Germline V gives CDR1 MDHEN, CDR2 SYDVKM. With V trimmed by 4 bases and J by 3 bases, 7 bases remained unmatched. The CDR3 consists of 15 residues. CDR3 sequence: CASSSPRGPDTEAFF. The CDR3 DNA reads TGTGCCAGCAGTTCCCCCAGGGGGCCCGACACTGAAGCTTTCTTT.

The CDR3 sequence is CASSVGPSSGANVLTF. CDR3 nucleotides: TGTGCCAGCAGTGTGGGACCAAGCTCTGGGGCCAACGTCCTGACTTTC. The rearrangement joins TRBV2 to TRBJ2-6; D might be TRBD1 or TRBD2, each matching 5 bases. Germline V gives CDR1 SNHLY, CDR2 FYNNEI. The CDR3 consists of 16 residues. V lost 4 bases and J 0 bases, leaving 10 bases between the germline ends.

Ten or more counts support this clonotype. The DNA for the CDR3 is TGCAGTGCTAGTCCCCCTAGCGGGGTGGAGACCCAGTACTTC. The encoded protein is CSASPPSGVETQYF. The V gene is TRBV20-1, the J gene TRBJ2-5; 9 positions match TRBD2. V shed 3 bases and J 5 bases; nucleotides not matched to a gene: 7. CDR1 DFQATT and CDR2 SNEGSKA come from the germline V gene (reference sequence). The length of the CDR3 is 14 residues.

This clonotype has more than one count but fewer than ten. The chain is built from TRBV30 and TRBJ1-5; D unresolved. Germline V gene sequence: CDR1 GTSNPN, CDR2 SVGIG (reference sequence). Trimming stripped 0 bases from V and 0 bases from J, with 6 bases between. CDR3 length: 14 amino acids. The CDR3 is CAWSVGNSNQPQHF. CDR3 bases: TGTGCCTGGAGTGTTGGAAATAGCAATCAGCCCCAGCATTTT.

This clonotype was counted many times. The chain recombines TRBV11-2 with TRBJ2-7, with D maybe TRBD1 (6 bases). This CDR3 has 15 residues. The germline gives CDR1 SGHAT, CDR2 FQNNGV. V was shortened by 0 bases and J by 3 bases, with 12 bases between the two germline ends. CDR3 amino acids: CASSLEGAKFYEQYF. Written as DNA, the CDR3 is TGTGCCAGCAGCTTAGAGGGGGCTAAGTTCTACGAGCAGTACTTC. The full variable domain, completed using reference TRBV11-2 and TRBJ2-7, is EAGVAQSPRYKIIEKRQSVAFWCNPISGHATLYWYQQILGQGPKLLIQFQNNGVVDDSQLPKDRFSAERLKGVDSTLKIQPAKLEDSAVYLCASSLEGAKFYEQYFGPGTRLTVT.

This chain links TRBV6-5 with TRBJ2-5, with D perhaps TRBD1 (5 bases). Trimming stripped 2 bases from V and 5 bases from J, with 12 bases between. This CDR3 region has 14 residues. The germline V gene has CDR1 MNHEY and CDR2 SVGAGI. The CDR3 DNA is TGTGCCAGCAGTTACGGCAGCTCAGGGGAGACCCAGTACTTC. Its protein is CASSYGSSGETQYF.

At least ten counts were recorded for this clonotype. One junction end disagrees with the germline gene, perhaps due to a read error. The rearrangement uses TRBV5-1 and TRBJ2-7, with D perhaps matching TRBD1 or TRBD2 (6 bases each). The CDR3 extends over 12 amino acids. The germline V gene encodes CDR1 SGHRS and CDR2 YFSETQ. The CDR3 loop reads CASSLGGPEQYF. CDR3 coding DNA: TGTGCCAGCAGTTTAGGGGGGCCCGAGCAGTACTTC.

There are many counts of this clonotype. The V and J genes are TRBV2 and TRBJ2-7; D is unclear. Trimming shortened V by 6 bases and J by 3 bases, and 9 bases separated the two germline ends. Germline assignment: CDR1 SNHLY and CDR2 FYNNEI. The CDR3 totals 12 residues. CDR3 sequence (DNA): TGTGCCAGCAGCCGCATGAACTACGAGCAGTACTTC. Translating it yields CASSRMNYEQYF.